This T cell receptor (beta chain) was identified during a study of Ad26.COV2.S vaccination and SARS-CoV-2 variants. General study findings and limits: The analyses of TCR breadth and depth may have understated the size of total T cell responses. Reports say spike-specific CD8+ and CD4+ T cell responses covered substantial breadth after vaccination.

On this clone: Its antigen is as yet unknown.

Treatment denoted: some 20 received Ad26.COV2.S at low or high dose, single or two shots; roughly 5 received placebo; per-sample allocation not given. Vaccine and placebo recipients were sampled on day 63 after the first injection. Built on an Ad26 vector, the vaccine expressed Wuhan-strain SARS-CoV-2 spike. V lost 3 bases and J lost 11; bases outside the gene matches: 3. Germline CDR1 is SGHRS and CDR2 is YFSETQ. The CDR3 contains 11 residues. This table comes from immunoSEQ multiplex PCR, and its TCRdb copy is limited to in-frame clones, with some not included. The profile shows just over 350,000 clones, roughly 81% of them singletons.

This TCR was sampled from a person between 18 and 59 years old who received the Ad26.COV2.S COVID-19 vaccine or a placebo. The chain recombines TRBV5-1 with TRBJ2-3, with 7 bases matching TRBD1. This specimen was peripheral blood, taken in a trial of Ad26.COV2.S vaccine versus placebo. CDR3 residues: CASSWGQMQYF. For the CDR3, the DNA is TGCGCCAGCAGCTGGGGACAGATGCAGTATTTT.